This T cell receptor (beta chain) stems from a study of cytotoxic CD8 clonotypes in ibrutinib-treated CLL. Study details: In all, about a dozen patients were relapsed/refractory, approximately 14 were treatment-naive and roughly 18 were IGHV unmutated.

Sequencing was performed with immunoSEQ multiplex PCR; in TCRdb, only in-frame clones are kept and a portion is missing. Seen here are fewer than 400,000 clones, 67% observed once, and the top ten hold roughly 6%. The CDR3 spans 14 residues. Germline V gene data show CDR1 as SGDLS and CDR2 as YYNGEE. Trimming shortened V by 2 bases and J by 4 bases, and 12 bases separated the two germline ends. The sample was PBMCs, taken after 36 months of ibrutinib treatment. The chain recombines TRBV9 with TRBJ1-1; D gene unclear. The TCR was taken from a human donor with chronic lymphocytic leukemia. In DNA, the CDR3 is TGTGCCAGCAGCGTCAATCCGGGGAGCACTGAAGCTTTCTTT. Translation: CASSVNPGSTEAFF.